Each of the 5 T cell receptor beta chains below was sequenced from the same sample in a study of identical twins. Each CDR3 protein gets one entry after TCRdb re-called the 5' RACE reads with MiXCR. The sample gives around 530,000 distinct CDR3 sequences, about 16% of which show up once; about 0.4% is in the top ten. The same data also contributed to another study, on yellow fever vaccine responses in identical twins.

Sample: CD4+ T cells sorted from blood. These TCRs come from a woman between 18 and 30 years old in good health.

This clonotype has a handful of counts. The chain uses TRBV6-6 and TRBJ2-5, with TRBD1 matching over 9 bases. This CDR3 is built from 12 residues. The ends lost 6 bases at V and 9 bases at J; junction bases unmatched: 5. Germline CDR1 reads MNHNY; CDR2 reads SVGAGI (reference sequence). CDR3 in DNA: TGTGCCAGCAGCGCCGGGACAGGGCCCCAGTACTTC. Translated, it gives CASSAGTGPQYF.

The V and J genes are TRBV7-9 and TRBJ2-1; 10 bases are shared with TRBD1. Germline CDR1 and CDR2: SEHNR and FQNEAQ (reference sequence). The CDR3 runs 15 residues. With V trimmed by 3 bases and J by 8 bases, 7 bases remained unmatched. CDR3 DNA: TGTGCCAGCAGCTTTCAGGGGACAGGGGTCCATGAGCAGTTCTTC. This codes for CASSFQGTGVHEQFF.

The DNA of the CDR3 is TGTGCCAGCAGCGTTGGGACAGGGGAAGATTGCGAGCAGTACGTC. Translated: CASSVGTGEDCEQYV. The rearrangement uses TRBV9 and TRBJ2-7; 10 bases line up with TRBD1. The germline V gene has CDR1 SGDLS and CDR2 YYNGEE. V shed 2 bases and J 6 bases; nucleotides not matched to a gene: 8. The CDR3 consists of 15 residues.

The chain combines TRBV2 with TRBJ1-1; perhaps TRBD1 as D (6 bases). Trimming removed 6 bases at V and 8 bases at J, with 16 bases between. Germline V gene lookup returns CDR1 SNHLY and CDR2 FYNNEI. This CDR3 region has 13 residues. CDR3: CASSGGQGYEAFF. The CDR3 region has the DNA TGTGCCAGCAGCGGGGGGCAGGGGTACGAAGCTTTCTTT.

The chain uses TRBV3-1 and TRBJ2-1, with TRBD1 matching over 7 bases. Per the germline V gene, CDR1 is LGHDT and CDR2 is YNNKEL (reference sequence). J lost 3 bases, V lost 1 base, and 3 bases had no gene match. The CDR3 sequence is 15 residues long. Here the CDR3 reads CASSQGQGFYNEQFF. CDR3 coding DNA: TGTGCCAGCAGCCAAGGACAGGGCTTCTACAATGAGCAGTTCTTC.